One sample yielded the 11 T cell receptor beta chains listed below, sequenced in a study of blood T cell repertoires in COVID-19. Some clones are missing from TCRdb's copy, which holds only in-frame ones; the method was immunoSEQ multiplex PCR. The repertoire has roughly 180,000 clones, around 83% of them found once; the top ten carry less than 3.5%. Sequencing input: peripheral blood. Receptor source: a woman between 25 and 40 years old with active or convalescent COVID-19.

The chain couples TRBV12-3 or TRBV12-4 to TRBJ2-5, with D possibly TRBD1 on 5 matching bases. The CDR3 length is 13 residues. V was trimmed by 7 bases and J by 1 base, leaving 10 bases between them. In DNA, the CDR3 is TGTGCCAGCACCCGGACATTCCAAGAGACCCAGTACTTC. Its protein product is CASTRTFQETQYF.

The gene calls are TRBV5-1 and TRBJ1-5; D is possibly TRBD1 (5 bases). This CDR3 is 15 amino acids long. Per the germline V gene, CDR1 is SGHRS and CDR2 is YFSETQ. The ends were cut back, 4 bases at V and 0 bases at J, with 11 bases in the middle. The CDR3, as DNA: TGCGCCAGCAGCGATTCAGGGAATAGCAATCAGCCCCAGCATTTT. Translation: CASSDSGNSNQPQHF.

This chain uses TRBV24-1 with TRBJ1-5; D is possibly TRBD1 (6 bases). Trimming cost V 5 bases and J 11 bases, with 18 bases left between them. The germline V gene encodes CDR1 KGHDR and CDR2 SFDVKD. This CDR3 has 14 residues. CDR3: CATSVGRGHASQHF. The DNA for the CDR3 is TGTGCCACCAGTGTAGGAAGGGGACACGCGTCCCAGCATTTT.

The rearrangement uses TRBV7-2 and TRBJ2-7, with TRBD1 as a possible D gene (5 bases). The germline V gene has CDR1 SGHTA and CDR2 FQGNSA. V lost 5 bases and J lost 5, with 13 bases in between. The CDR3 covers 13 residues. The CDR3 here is CASSSRTFNEQYF. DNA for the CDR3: TGTGCCAGCAGCAGCAGGACATTTAACGAGCAGTACTTC. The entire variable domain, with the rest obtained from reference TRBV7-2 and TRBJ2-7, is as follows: GAGVSQSPSNKVTEKGKDVELRCDPISGHTALYWYRQSLGQGLEFLIYFQGNSAPDKSGLPSDRFSAERTGGSVSTLTIQRTQQEDSAVYLCASSSRTFNEQYFGPGTRLTVT.

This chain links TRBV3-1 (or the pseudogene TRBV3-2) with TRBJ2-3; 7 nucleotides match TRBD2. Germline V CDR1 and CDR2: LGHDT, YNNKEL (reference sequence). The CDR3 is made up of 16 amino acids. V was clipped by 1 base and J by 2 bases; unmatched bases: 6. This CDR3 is CASSQGASGLTDTQYF. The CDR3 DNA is TGTGCCAGCAGCCAAGGGGCTAGCGGCCTCACAGATACGCAGTATTTT.

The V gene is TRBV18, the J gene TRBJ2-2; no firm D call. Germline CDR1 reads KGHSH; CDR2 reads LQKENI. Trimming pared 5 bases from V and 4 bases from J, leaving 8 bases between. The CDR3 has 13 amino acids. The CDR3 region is CASSFGSTGELFF. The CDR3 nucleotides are TGTGCCAGCTCATTTGGCAGCACCGGGGAGCTGTTTTTT.

For the CDR3, the DNA is TGTGCCAGCAGAAAAGGGACATTTTCCGAGCAGTACTTC. Its protein is CASRKGTFSEQYF. The chain has TRBV6-5 and TRBJ2-7; perhaps TRBD1 as D (6 bases). The CDR3 spans 13 residues. V shed 6 bases and J shed 6 bases, with 15 bases lying between them. Germline V CDR1 and CDR2: MNHEY, SVGAGI.

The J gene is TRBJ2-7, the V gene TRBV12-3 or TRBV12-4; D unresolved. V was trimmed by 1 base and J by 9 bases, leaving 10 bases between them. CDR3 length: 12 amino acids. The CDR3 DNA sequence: TGTGCCAGCAGTTTAGGGGCCAACCTGCAGTACTTC. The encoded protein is CASSLGANLQYF.

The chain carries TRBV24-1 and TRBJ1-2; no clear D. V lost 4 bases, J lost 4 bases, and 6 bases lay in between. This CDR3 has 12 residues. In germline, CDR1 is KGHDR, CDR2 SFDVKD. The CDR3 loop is CATSDTGYGYTF. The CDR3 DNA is TGTGCCACCAGTGACACCGGCTATGGCTACACCTTC.

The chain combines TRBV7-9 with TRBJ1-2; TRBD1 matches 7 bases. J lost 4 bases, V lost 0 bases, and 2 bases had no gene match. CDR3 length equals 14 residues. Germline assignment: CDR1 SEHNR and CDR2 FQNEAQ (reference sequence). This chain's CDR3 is CASSLAGTVYGYTF. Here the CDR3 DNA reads TGTGCCAGCAGCTTAGCGGGGACAGTCTATGGCTACACCTTC.

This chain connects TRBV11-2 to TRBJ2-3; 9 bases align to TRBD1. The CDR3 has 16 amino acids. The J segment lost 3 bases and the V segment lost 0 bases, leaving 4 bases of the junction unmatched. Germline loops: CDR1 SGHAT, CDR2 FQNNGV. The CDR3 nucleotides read TGTGCCAGCAGCTTAGACCGGGACAGGGAAACAGATACGCAGTATTTT. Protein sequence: CASSLDRDRETDTQYF.